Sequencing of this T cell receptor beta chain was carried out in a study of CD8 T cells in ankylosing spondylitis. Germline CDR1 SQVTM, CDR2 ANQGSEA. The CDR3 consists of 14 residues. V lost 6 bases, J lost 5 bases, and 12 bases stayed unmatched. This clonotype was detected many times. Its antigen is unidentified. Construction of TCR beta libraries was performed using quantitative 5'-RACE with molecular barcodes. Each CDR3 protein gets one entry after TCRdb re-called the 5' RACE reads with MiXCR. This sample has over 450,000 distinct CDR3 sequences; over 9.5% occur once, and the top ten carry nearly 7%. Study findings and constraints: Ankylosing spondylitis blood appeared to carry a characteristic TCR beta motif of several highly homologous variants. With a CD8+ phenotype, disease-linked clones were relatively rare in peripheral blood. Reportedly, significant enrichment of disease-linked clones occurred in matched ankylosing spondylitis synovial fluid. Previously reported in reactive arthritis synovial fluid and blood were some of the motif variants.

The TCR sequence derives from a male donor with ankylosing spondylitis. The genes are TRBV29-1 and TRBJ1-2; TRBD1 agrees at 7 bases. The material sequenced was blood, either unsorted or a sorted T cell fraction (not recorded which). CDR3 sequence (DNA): TGCAGCGTCTCCGGGACAGAGATCTTATATGGCTACACCTTC. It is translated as CSVSGTEILYGYTF.